Below are 3 T cell receptor beta chains sequenced from a single sample in a study of cytomegalovirus exposure and HLA in healthy donors. It was with 60 Vbeta and 13 Jbeta primers that the PCR ran. Data came from immunoSEQ multiplex PCR; TCRdb stores just in-frame clones and leaves some out. The table includes about 200,000 clones, more than 75% detected once. What was sequenced was PBMCs. Source of these receptors: a male donor in good health and CMV-seropositive.

The V and J genes are TRBV18 and TRBJ1-1, with TRBD1 as a possible D gene (5 bases). V lost 3 bases, J lost 5 bases, and 10 bases lay in between. This CDR3 region has 13 residues. Germline V CDR1 and CDR2: KGHSH, LQKENI. The CDR3 loop reads CASSPQGGTEAFF. The DNA for the CDR3 is TGTGCCAGCTCACCTCAGGGAGGGACTGAAGCTTTCTTT.

This clone was seen once. The V gene is TRBV5-1, the J gene TRBJ2-1; 8 bases agree with TRBD2. Germline lookup yields CDR1 SGHRS and CDR2 YFSETQ. V was pared by 4 bases and J by 6 bases, with 9 bases of the junction left unmatched. The CDR3 consists of 15 residues. The CDR3 DNA sequence: TGCGCCAGCAGCGGACCGGGACTAGGGGGCAATGAGCAGTTCTTC. Translation: CASSGPGLGGNEQFF. Based on the CDR3 plus reference TRBV5-1 and TRBJ2-1, the full variable domain is KAGVTQTPRYLIKTRGQQVTLSCSPISGHRSVSWYQQTPGQGLQFLFEYFSETQRNKGNFPGRFSGRQFSNSRSEMNVSTLELGDSALYLCASSGPGLGGNEQFFGPGTRLTVL.

This chain joins TRBV5-1 and TRBJ2-7; 7 bases are a match to TRBD1. This CDR3 is built from 12 residues. After removal of 3 bases from V and 6 bases from J, the junction contained 3 bases not matched to a gene. Germline V lookup: CDR1 SGHRS, CDR2 YFSETQ. The CDR3 loop reads CASSYGQAEQYF. The CDR3 coding sequence is TGCGCCAGCAGCTACGGACAGGCCGAGCAGTACTTC. Complete variable domain (other parts from reference TRBV5-1 and TRBJ2-7): KAGVTQTPRYLIKTRGQQVTLSCSPISGHRSVSWYQQTPGQGLQFLFEYFSETQRNKGNFPGRFSGRQFSNSRSEMNVSTLELGDSALYLCASSYGQAEQYFGPGTRLTVT.